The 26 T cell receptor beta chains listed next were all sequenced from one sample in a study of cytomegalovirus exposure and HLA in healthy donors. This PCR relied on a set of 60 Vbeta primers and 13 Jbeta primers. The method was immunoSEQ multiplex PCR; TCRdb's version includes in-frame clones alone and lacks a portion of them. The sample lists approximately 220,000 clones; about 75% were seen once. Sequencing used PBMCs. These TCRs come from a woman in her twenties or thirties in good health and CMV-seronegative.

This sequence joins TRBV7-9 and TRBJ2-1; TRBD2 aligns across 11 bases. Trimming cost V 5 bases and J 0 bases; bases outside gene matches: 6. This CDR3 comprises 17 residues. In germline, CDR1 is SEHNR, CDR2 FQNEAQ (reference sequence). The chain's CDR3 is CASSLRLAGHSYNEQFF. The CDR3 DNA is TGTGCCAGCAGCCTCAGACTAGCGGGGCACTCCTACAATGAGCAGTTCTTC.

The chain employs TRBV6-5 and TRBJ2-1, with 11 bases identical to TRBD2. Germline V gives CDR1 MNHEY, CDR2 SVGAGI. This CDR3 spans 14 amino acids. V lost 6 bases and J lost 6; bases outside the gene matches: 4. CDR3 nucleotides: TGTGCCAGCAGACGACTAGCGGGGTCCAATGAGCAGTTCTTC. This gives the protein CASRRLAGSNEQFF.

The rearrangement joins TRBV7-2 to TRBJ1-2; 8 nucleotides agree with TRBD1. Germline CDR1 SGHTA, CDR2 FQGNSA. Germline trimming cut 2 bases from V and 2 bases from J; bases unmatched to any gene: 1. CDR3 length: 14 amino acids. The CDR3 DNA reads TGTGCCAGCAGCTTACGGACAGGGAACTATGGCTACACCTTC. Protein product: CASSLRTGNYGYTF.

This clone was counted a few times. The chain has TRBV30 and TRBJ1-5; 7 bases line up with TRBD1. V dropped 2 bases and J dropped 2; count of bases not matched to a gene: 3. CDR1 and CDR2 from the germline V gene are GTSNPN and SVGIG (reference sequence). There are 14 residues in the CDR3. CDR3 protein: CAWSRGTGNQPQHF. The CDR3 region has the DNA TGTGCCTGGAGTAGGGGGACAGGCAATCAGCCCCAGCATTTT. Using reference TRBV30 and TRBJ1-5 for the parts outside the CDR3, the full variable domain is SQTIHQWPATLVQPVGSPLSLECTVEGTSNPNLYWYRQAAGRGLQLLFYSVGIGQISSEVPQNLSASRPQDRQFILSSKKLLLSDSGFYLCAWSRGTGNQPQHFGDGTRLSIL.

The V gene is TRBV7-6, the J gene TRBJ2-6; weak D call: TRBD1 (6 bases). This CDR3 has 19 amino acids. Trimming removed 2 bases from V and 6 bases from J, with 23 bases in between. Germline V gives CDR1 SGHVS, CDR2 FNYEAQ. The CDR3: CASSLMAYRQASLANVLTF. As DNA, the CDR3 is TGTGCCAGCAGCTTAATGGCCTACAGACAGGCCTCTTTGGCCAACGTCCTGACTTTC. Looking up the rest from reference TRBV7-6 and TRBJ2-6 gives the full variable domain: GAGVSQSPRYKVTKRGQDVALRCDPISGHVSLYWYRQALGQGPEFLTYFNYEAQQDKSGLPNDRFSAERPEGSISTLTIQRTEQRDSAMYRCASSLMAYRQASLANVLTFGAGSRLTVL.

CDR3 residues: CASSQVSDGDEQFF. CDR3 DNA: TGCGCCAGCAGCCAAGTAAGCGATGGCGATGAGCAGTTCTTC. This chain links TRBV4-1 with TRBJ2-1; unclear D gene. Germline V lookup: CDR1 MGHRA, CDR2 YSYEKL. Trimming took 1 base from V and 8 from J, leaving 12 bases between them. The CDR3 covers 14 residues.

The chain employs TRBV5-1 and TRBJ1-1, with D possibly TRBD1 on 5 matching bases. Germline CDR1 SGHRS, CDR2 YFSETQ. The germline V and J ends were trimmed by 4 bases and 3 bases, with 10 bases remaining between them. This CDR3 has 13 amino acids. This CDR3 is CASSPRGDTEAFF. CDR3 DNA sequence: TGCGCCAGCAGCCCCCGGGGGGACACTGAAGCTTTCTTT.

CDR3 in amino acids: CASSQDVLRTEAFF. In DNA, the CDR3 is TGCGCCAGCAGCCAAGACGTGTTGCGGACTGAAGCTTTCTTT. This chain links TRBV4-1 with TRBJ1-1; the D is unclear. This CDR3 comprises 14 residues. Trimming pared 0 bases from V and 5 bases from J, leaving 10 bases between. CDR1 and CDR2 from the germline V gene are MGHRA and YSYEKL.

As DNA, the CDR3 is TGCAGCGTTGAACTTCCTGCGGGGGGGCTGGAGACCCAGTACTTC. As protein: CSVELPAGGLETQYF. The chain employs TRBV29-1 and TRBJ2-5, with TRBD2 matching 9 bases. This CDR3 spans 15 amino acids. Trimming at V came to 2 bases and at J to 5 bases, leaving 9 bases not matched to a gene. CDR1 and CDR2 from the germline V gene are SQVTM and ANQGSEA.

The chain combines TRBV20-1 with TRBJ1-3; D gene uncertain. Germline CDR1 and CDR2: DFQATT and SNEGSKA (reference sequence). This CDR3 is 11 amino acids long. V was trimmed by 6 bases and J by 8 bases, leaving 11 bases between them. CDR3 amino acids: CSAELTDTIYF. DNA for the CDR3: TGCAGTGCCGAATTAACGGACACCATATATTTT.

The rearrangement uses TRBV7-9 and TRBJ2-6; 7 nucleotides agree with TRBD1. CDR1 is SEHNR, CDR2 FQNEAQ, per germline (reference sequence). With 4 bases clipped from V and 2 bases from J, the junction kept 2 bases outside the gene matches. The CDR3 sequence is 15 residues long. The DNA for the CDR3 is TGTGCCAGCAGCTATACAGGGGCTGGGGCCAACGTCCTGACTTTC. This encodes CASSYTGAGANVLTF.

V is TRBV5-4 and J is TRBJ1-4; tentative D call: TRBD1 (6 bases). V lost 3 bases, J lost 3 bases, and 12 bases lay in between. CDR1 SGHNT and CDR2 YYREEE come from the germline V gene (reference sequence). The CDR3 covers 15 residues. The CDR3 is CASSSRGISNEKLFF. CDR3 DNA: TGTGCCAGCAGCTCCAGGGGTATATCTAATGAAAAACTGTTTTTT.

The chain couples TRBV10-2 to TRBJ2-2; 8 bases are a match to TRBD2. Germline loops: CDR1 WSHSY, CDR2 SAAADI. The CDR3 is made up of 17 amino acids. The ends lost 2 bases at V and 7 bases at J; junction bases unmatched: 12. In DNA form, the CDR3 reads TGCGCCAGCAGTGAGATAGGACTAGCAGCAAGGGGCGGGGAGCTGTTTTTT. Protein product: CASSEIGLAARGGELFF.

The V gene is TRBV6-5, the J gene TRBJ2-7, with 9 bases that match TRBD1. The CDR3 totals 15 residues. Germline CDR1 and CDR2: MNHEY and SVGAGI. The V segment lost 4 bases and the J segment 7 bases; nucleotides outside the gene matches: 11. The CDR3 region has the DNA TGTGCCAGCAGTTTAACCGGGACAGGGATTTTTGAGCAGTACTTC. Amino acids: CASSLTGTGIFEQYF.

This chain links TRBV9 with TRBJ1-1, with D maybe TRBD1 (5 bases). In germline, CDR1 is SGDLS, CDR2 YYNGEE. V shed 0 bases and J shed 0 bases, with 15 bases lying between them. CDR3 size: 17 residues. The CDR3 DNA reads TGTGCCAGCAGCGTAGTTGGGGGAGGGAACATGAACACTGAAGCTTTCTTT. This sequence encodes CASSVVGGGNMNTEAFF.

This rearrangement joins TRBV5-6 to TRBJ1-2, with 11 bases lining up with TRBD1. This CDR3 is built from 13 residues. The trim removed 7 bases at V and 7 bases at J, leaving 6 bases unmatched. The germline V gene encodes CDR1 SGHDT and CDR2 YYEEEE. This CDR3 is CASGTGGVFGYTF. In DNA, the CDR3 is TGTGCCAGCGGGACAGGGGGGGTATTTGGCTACACCTTC.

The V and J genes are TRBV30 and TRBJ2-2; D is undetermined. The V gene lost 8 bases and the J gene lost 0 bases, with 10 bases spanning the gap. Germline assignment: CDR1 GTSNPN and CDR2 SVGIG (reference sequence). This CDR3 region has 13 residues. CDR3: CALDGSNTGELFF. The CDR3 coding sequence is TGTGCCCTAGACGGATCGAACACCGGGGAGCTGTTTTTT.

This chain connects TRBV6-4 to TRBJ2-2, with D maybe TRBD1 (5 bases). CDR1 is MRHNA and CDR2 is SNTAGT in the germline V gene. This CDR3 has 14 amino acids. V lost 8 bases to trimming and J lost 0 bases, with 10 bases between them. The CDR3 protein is CASPRQSNTGELFF. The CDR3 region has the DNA TGTGCCAGCCCCAGACAGTCGAACACCGGGGAGCTGTTTTTT.

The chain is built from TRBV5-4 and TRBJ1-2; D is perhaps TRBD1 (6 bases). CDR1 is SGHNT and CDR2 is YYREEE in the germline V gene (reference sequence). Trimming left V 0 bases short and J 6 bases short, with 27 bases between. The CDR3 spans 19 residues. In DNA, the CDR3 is TGTGCCAGCAGCTTGGACAGGGACCATATGTGGGCCGAGGGCGATGGCTACACCTTC. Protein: CASSLDRDHMWAEGDGYTF.

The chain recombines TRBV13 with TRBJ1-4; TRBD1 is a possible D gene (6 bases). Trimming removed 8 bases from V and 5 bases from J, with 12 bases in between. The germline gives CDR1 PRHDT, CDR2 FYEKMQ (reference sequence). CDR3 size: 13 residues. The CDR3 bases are TGTGCCAGCTCGGCGGGGGGCAATGAAAAACTGTTTTTT. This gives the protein CASSAGGNEKLFF.

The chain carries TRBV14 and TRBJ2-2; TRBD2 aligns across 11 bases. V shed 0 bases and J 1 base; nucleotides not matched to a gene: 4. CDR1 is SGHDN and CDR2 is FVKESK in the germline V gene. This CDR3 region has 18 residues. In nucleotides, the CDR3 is TGTGCCAGCAGCCAAGATGCTAGCGGGGGGATGAACACCGGGGAGCTGTTTTTT. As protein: CASSQDASGGMNTGELFF. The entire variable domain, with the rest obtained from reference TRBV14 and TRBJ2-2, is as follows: EAGVTQFPSHSVIEKGQTVTLRCDPISGHDNLYWYRRVMGKEIKFLLHFVKESKQDESGMPNNRFLAERTGGTYSTLKVQPAELEDSGVYFCASSQDASGGMNTGELFFGEGSRLTVL.

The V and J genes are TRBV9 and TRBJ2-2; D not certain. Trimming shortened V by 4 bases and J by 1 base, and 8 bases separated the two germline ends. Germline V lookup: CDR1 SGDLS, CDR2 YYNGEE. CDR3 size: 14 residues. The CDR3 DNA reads TGTGCCAGCAGCATAGGAGTGAACACCGGGGAGCTGTTTTTT. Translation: CASSIGVNTGELFF.

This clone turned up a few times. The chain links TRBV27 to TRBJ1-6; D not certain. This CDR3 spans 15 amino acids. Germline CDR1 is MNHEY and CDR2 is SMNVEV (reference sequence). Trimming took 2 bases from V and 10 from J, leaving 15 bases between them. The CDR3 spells CASSLTGGPGSPLHF. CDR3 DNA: TGTGCCAGCAGTTTAACGGGAGGGCCTGGATCACCCCTCCACTTT.

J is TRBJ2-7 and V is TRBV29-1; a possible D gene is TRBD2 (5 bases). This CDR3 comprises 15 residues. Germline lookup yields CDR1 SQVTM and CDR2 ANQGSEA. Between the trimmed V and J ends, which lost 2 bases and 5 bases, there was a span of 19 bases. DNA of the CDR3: TGCAGCGTTGAATTGTGGCACGGGATTCGGAACGAGCAGTACTTC. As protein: CSVELWHGIRNEQYF.

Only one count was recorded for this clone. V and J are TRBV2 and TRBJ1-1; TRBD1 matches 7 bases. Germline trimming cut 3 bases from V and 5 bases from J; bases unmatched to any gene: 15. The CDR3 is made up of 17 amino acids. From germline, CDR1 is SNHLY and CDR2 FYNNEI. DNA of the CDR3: TGTGCCAGCAGTGAGGTTTTCCGGGACAGAGTAAAAACTGAAGCTTTCTTT. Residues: CASSEVFRDRVKTEAFF.

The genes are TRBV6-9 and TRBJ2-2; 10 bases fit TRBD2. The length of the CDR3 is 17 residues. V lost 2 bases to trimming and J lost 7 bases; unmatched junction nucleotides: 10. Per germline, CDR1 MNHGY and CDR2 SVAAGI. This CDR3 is CASSYSLAGAVRGELFF. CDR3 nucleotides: TGTGCCAGCAGTTATAGCCTAGCGGGAGCTGTTCGCGGGGAGCTGTTTTTT.